This T cell receptor (beta chain) was observed in a study of shared clonotypes between healthy human individuals. Study observations and caveats: As a rule, naive subsets had a larger estimated richness than memory subsets. Clonotypes shared by all four sorted-subset donors had higher generation probabilities than non-shared clonotypes. Several donors held about 5% of naive CD4 clonotypes in common.

From CD4+ cells came CD45RA+ naive and CD45RA-negative memory subsets. As concerns this clone: The antigen is not known.

Here immunoSEQ multiplex PCR was the method, and the copy in TCRdb shows in-frame clones only, minus some. Among over a million clones, 75% to 80% were seen once, and the ten largest hold 0.61%. V was pared by 6 bases and J by 8 bases, with 13 bases between. The CDR3 runs to 12 residues. In germline, CDR1 is MNHEY, CDR2 SVGAGI. Specimen: memory CD4+ T cells from PBMCs. Subset here: CD45RA-negative fraction. The chain carries TRBV6-5 and TRBJ1-2; D remains unclear. The TCR comes from a man younger than 35 in good health. Some clones in this sample may be carry-over from other donors' samples. CDR3 nucleotide sequence: TGTGCCAGCAGCGGACCTGCTGGGGGCTACACCTTC. This sequence encodes CASSGPAGGYTF.